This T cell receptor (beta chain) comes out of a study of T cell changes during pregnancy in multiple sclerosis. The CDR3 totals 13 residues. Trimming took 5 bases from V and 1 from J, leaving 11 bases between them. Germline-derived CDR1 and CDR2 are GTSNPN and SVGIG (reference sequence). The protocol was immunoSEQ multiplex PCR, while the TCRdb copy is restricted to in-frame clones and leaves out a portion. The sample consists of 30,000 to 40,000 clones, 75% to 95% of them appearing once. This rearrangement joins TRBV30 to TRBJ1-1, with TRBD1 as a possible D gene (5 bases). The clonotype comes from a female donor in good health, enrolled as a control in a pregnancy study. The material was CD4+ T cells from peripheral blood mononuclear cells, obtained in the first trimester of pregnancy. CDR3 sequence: CAWAKTENTEAFF. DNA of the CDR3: TGTGCCTGGGCTAAGACAGAGAACACTGAAGCTTTCTTT.